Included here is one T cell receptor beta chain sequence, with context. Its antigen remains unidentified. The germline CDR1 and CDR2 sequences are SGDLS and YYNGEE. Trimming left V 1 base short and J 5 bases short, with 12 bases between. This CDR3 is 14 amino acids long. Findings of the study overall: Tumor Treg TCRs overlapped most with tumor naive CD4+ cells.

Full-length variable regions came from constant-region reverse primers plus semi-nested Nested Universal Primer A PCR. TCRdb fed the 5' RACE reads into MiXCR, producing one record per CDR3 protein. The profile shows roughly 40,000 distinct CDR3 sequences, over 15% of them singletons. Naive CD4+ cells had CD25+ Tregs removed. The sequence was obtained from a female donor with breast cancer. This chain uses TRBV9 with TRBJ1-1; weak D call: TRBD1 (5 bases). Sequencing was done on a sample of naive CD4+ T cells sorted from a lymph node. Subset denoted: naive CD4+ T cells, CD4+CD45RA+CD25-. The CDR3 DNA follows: TGTGCCAGCAGCGTACTTACCGAGGGGACTGAAGCTTTCTTT. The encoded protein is CASSVLTEGTEAFF.